Each of the 18 T cell receptor beta chains below was sequenced from the same sample in a study of shared clonotypes between healthy human individuals (TCRdb year 2020). The library was obtained by the immunoSEQ multiplex PCR assay. The immuneACCESS repertoire file appears here via TCRdb, limited to in-frame rearrangements. These files lack a portion of the clones; in checked studies, under half of the deficit traces to unresolved V genes, and the cause of the others is not known. The sample profile shows about 1 million clones; more than 60% of them were found once. Nearly 1.5% of the sample comes from the top ten. Sequenced sample: memory CD4+ T cells sorted from blood. The label giving this sample's cell subset or site can be read as: CD45RA-negative fraction. The receptors shown here come from a man aged 18 to 29 in good health.

V usage is TRBV2 and J usage is TRBJ2-7; TRBD1 agrees at 7 bases. Unmatched junction bases numbered 3, after V lost 4 bases and J lost 0 bases. Germline CDR1 and CDR2: SNHLY and FYNNEI. CDR3 size: 14 residues. CDR3 residues: CASSVQGSSYEQYF. The CDR3 DNA sequence: TGTGCCAGCAGTGTACAGGGGAGCTCCTACGAGCAGTACTTC. The full variable domain, its missing parts supplied by reference TRBV2 and TRBJ2-7, is EPEVTQTPSHQVTQMGQEVILRCVPISNHLYFYWYRQILGQKVEFLVSFYNNEISEKSEIFDDQFSVERPDGSNFTLKIRSTKLEDSAMYFCASSVQGSSYEQYFGPGTRLTVT.

The gene calls are TRBV6-5 and TRBJ2-5, with 11 bases fitting TRBD2. J was trimmed by 3 bases and V by 2 bases; bases with no gene match: 2. Per germline, CDR1 MNHEY and CDR2 SVGAGI. CDR3 length: 15 residues. The CDR3 loop is CASSYPGLAEETQYF. CDR3 DNA: TGTGCCAGCAGTTACCCGGGACTAGCGGAAGAGACCCAGTACTTC.

The CDR3 DNA reads TGTGCCAGCAGCTTTTCCGGGACGGCCTACAATGAGCAGTTCTTC. Translated: CASSFSGTAYNEQFF. The genes are TRBV7-9 and TRBJ2-1, with D possibly called TRBD1 or TRBD2 (5 bases each). The V gene's germline CDR1 is SEHNR and CDR2 FQNEAQ (reference sequence). V dropped 3 bases and J dropped 2 bases, with 11 bases sitting between them. The CDR3 sequence is 15 residues long.

V gene TRBV5-1 combines with J gene TRBJ1-3, with TRBD1 matching over 7 bases. CDR3 size: 14 residues. J lost 0 bases, V lost 7 bases, and 4 bases had no gene match. The V gene's germline CDR1 is SGHRS and CDR2 YFSETQ. CDR3 sequence reads: CASARDSSGNTIYF. The CDR3, as DNA: TGCGCCAGCGCCCGGGACAGCTCTGGAAACACCATATATTTT. Drawing the rest from reference TRBV5-1 and TRBJ1-3, the complete variable domain is KAGVTQTPRYLIKTRGQQVTLSCSPISGHRSVSWYQQTPGQGLQFLFEYFSETQRNKGNFPGRFSGRQFSNSRSEMNVSTLELGDSALYLCASARDSSGNTIYFGEGSWLTVV.

This clone was detected only a few times. CDR3 protein: CSVEVGEVGRVNEQFF. The DNA for the CDR3 is TGCAGCGTTGAAGTAGGGGAGGTGGGCAGGGTCAATGAGCAGTTCTTC. The gene calls are TRBV29-1 and TRBJ2-1; tentatively, D is TRBD2 (6 bases). Trimming took 1 base from V and 6 from J, leaving 19 bases between them. The CDR3 loop spans 16 amino acids. Germline loops: CDR1 SQVTM, CDR2 ANQGSEA.

This sequence joins TRBV7-9 and TRBJ2-5; tentative D call: TRBD2 (6 bases). Germline CDR1 is SEHNR and CDR2 is FQNEAQ (reference sequence). V was trimmed by 4 bases and J by 5 bases, leaving 17 bases between them. CDR3 length: 15 residues. Here the CDR3 DNA reads TGTGCCAGCAGCTCCGGGGGTCCCCTAGGGGAGACCCAGTACTTC. Residues: CASSSGGPLGETQYF. Looking up the rest from reference TRBV7-9 and TRBJ2-5 gives the full variable domain: DTGVSQNPRHKITKRGQNVTFRCDPISEHNRLYWYRQTLGQGPEFLTYFQNEAQLEKSRLLSDRFSAERPKGSFSTLEIQRTEQGDSAMYLCASSSGGPLGETQYFGPGTRLLVL.

For this clone: This sample includes further DNA sequences coding for the same CDR3. The chain's CDR3 is CASSGQGETQYF. For the CDR3, the DNA is TGTGCCAGCAGTGGGCAGGGAGAGACCCAGTACTTC. This chain links TRBV2 with TRBJ2-5; possibly TRBD1 for D (5 bases). Looked up from germline, CDR1 is SNHLY and CDR2 is FYNNEI. The CDR3 sequence is 12 residues long. V lost 4 bases and J lost 4, with 7 bases in between.

This clone occurred once. The V call is TRBV6-5, the J call TRBJ2-1, with TRBD1 matching over 11 bases. The CDR3 spans 15 residues. Germline V gene lookup returns CDR1 MNHEY and CDR2 SVGAGI. V was pared by 4 bases and J by 6 bases, with 5 bases of the junction left unmatched. In DNA form, the CDR3 reads TGTGCCAGCAGTTCCCGGACAGGGGGCAGCAATGAGCAGTTCTTC. Its protein is CASSSRTGGSNEQFF.

Turning to this clone: Given a much more abundant clone one base away, this may be a read error. This sequence joins TRBV28 and TRBJ1-2; no clear D gene. Germline CDR1 is MDHEN and CDR2 is SYDVKM. The CDR3 has 11 residues. V lost 5 bases to trimming and J lost 3 bases, with 4 bases between them. The CDR3 DNA is TGTGCCAGCAGTGTAGACTATGGCTACACCTTC. This codes for CASSVDYGYTF.

The chain uses TRBV28 and TRBJ1-2, with D uncertain. This CDR3 contains 13 residues. Trimming removed 9 bases at V and 6 bases at J, with 17 bases between. The germline CDR1 and CDR2 sequences are MDHEN and SYDVKM. The CDR3 region has the DNA TGTGCCAGTTACTCAAGACCCAGAGATGGCTACACCTTC. Protein product: CASYSRPRDGYTF.

The chain has TRBV11-3 and TRBJ2-7, with D possibly being TRBD1 or TRBD2 (5 bases each). V was cut by 1 base and J by 0 bases, with 7 bases left in between. This CDR3 has 14 residues. Per germline, CDR1 SGHNT and CDR2 YENEEA. DNA for the CDR3: TGTGCCAGCAGCTTAGGAGGGGACTCCTACGAGCAGTACTTC. This translates into CASSLGGDSYEQYF.

The rearrangement uses TRBV28 and TRBJ2-7, with 8 bases lining up with TRBD1. Trimming took 5 bases from V and 3 from J; bases not matched to a gene: 3. The CDR3 contains 13 residues. Germline V gene sequence: CDR1 MDHEN, CDR2 SYDVKM. The CDR3 is CASSADRGYEQYF. CDR3 coding DNA: TGTGCCAGCAGTGCAGACAGGGGCTACGAGCAGTACTTC.

This chain uses TRBV19 with TRBJ2-5; 10 nucleotides line up with TRBD1. The CDR3 has 13 residues. Germline lookup yields CDR1 LNHDA and CDR2 SQIVND (reference sequence). V was clipped by 7 bases and J by 2 bases; unmatched bases: 1. The CDR3 bases are TGTGCCAGTATGGGACAGGGGCAAGAGACCCAGTACTTC. Its protein is CASMGQGQETQYF.

The chain employs TRBV2 and TRBJ2-1; 8 bases agree with TRBD2. The CDR3 spans 15 residues. The germline V gene has CDR1 SNHLY and CDR2 FYNNEI. V was pared by 6 bases and J by 5 bases, with 9 bases of the junction left unmatched. The CDR3 loop is CASRSQGLVNNEQFF. As DNA, the CDR3 is TGTGCCAGCAGATCACAGGGACTAGTTAACAATGAGCAGTTCTTC.

The genes are TRBV21-1 and TRBJ2-7; the table's D call, TRBD2, was not checked against the DNA. TRBV21-1 is a pseudogene segment. CDR3 size: 14 residues. CDR3 amino acids: CASSNMGGTYEQYF. DNA for the CDR3: TGTGCCAGCAGCAATATGGGGGGTACCTACGAGCAGTACTTC.

This clone has just a few counts. V is TRBV2 and J is TRBJ2-5; possibly TRBD2 for D (5 bases). Trimming shortened V by 6 bases and J by 1 base, and 12 bases separated the two germline ends. Germline V CDR1 and CDR2: SNHLY, FYNNEI. This CDR3 region has 14 residues. The CDR3 DNA is TGTGCCAGCAGGCCCACTAGATCCCAAGAGACCCAGTACTTC. It specifies CASRPTRSQETQYF. Filled out from reference TRBV2 and TRBJ2-5, the complete variable domain reads EPEVTQTPSHQVTQMGQEVILRCVPISNHLYFYWYRQILGQKVEFLVSFYNNEISEKSEIFDDQFSVERPDGSNFTLKIRSTKLEDSAMYFCASRPTRSQETQYFGPGTRLLVL.

The chain couples TRBV5-1 to TRBJ1-6; 9 positions match TRBD1. V shed 4 bases, J shed 9 bases, and the junction held 8 bases outside the gene matches. This CDR3 has 15 amino acids. Germline V gene data show CDR1 as SGHRS and CDR2 as YFSETQ. CDR3 sequence (DNA): TGCGCCAGCAGCCAGGGACAGGGAGATTTTTCACCCCTCCACTTT. Amino acids: CASSQGQGDFSPLHF.

Only one count was recorded for this clone. The V gene is TRBV6-1, the J gene TRBJ1-1; no firm D call. Trimming stripped 10 bases from V and 10 bases from J, with 13 bases between. The CDR3 covers 10 residues. CDR1 is MNHNS, CDR2 SASEGT, per germline. CDR3: CAIQTWGAFF. The CDR3 bases are TGTGCCATCCAAACATGGGGAGCTTTCTTT.